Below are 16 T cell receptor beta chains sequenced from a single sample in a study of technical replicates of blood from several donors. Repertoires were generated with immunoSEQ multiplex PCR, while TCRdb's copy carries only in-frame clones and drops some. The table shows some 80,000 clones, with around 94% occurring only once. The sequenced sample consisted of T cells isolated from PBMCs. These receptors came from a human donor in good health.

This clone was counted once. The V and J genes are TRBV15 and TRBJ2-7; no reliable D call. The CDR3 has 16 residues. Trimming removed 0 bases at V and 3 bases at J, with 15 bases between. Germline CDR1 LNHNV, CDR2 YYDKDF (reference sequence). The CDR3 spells CATSRDVEAKIYEQYF. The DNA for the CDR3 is TGTGCCACCAGCAGAGATGTTGAAGCGAAAATCTACGAGCAGTACTTC.

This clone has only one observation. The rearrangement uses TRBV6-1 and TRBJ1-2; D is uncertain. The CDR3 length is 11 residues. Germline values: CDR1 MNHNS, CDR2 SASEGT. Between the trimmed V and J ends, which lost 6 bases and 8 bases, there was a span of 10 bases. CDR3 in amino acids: CASSDLAGYTF. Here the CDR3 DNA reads TGTGCCAGCAGCGACTTAGCAGGCTACACCTTC.

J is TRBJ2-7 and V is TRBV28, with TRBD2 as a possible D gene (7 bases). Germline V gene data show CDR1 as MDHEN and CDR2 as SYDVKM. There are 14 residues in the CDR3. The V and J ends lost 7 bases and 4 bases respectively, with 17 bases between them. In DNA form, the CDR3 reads TGTGCCAGCACCTCTCCGGGGGGCAGATACGAGCAGTACTTC. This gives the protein CASTSPGGRYEQYF.

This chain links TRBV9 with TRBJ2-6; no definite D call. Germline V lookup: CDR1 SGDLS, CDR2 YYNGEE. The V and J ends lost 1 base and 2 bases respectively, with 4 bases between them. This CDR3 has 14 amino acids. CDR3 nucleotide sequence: TGTGCCAGCAGCGTACCTGCTGGGGCCAACGTCCTGACTTTC. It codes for CASSVPAGANVLTF.

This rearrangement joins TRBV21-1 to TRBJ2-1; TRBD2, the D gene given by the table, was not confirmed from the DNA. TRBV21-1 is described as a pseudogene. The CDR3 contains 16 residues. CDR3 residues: CASSKYGTSGPNEQFF. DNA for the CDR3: TGTGCCAGCAGCAAATACGGGACTAGCGGGCCCAATGAGCAGTTCTTC.

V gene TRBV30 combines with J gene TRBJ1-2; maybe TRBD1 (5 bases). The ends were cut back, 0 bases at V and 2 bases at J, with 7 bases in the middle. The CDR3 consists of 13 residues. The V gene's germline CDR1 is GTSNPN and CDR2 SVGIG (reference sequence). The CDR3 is CAWSVNRNYGYTF. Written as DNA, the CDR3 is TGTGCCTGGAGTGTCAACAGGAACTATGGCTACACCTTC.

Here the CDR3 reads CASSLAGGTGGNTIYF. Here the CDR3 DNA reads TGCGCCAGCAGCTTGGCCGGAGGGACAGGGGGAAACACCATATATTTT. The chain is built from TRBV5-1 and TRBJ1-3, with 9 bases matching TRBD1. This CDR3 has 16 residues. Germline V CDR1 and CDR2: SGHRS, YFSETQ. With V trimmed by 0 bases and J by 4 bases, 5 bases remained unmatched.

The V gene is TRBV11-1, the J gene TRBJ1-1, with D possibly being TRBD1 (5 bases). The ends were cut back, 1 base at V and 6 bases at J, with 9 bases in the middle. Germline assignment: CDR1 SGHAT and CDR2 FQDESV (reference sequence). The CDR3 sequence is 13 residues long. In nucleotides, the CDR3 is TGTGCCAGCAGCTTAGTAACAGGCCCTGAAGCTTTCTTT. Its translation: CASSLVTGPEAFF.

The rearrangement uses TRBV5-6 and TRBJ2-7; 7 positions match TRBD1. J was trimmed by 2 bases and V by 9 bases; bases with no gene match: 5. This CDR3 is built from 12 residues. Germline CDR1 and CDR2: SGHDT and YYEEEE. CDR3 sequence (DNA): TGTGCCACCGGACAGGACACCTACGAGCAGTACTTC. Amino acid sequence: CATGQDTYEQYF.

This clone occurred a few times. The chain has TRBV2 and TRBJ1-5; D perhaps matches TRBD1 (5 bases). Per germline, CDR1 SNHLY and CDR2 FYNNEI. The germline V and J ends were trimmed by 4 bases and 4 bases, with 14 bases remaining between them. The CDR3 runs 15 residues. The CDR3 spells CASSGMTVGNQPQHF. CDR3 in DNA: TGTGCCAGCAGTGGGATGACAGTGGGAAATCAGCCCCAGCATTTT.

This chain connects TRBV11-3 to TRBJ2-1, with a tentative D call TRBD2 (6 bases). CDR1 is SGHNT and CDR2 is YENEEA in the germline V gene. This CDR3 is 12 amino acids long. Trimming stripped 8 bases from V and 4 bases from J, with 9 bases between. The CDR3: CASGGGYNEQFF. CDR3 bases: TGTGCCAGCGGCGGAGGGTACAATGAGCAGTTCTTC.

As DNA, the CDR3 is TGTGCCAGCAGCTTAGTACTCCGTTACGAGCAGTACTTC. It encodes CASSLVLRYEQYF. The rearrangement links TRBV7-9 to TRBJ2-7; D gene uncertain. Germline V gene data show CDR1 as SEHNR and CDR2 as FQNEAQ (reference sequence). The CDR3 loop spans 13 amino acids. V dropped 1 base and J dropped 4 bases, with 8 bases sitting between them.

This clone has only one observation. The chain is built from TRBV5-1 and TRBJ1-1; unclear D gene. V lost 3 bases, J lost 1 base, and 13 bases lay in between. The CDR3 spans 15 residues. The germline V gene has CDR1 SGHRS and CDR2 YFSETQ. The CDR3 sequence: CASSWWTGWNTEAFF. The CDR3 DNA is TGCGCCAGCAGCTGGTGGACGGGGTGGAACACTGAAGCTTTCTTT.

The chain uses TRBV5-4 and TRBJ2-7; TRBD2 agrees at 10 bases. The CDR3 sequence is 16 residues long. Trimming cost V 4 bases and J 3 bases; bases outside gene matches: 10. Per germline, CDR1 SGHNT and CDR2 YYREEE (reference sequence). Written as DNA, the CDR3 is TGTGCCAGCAGCCTTAGGACTAGCGGAAATCTCTACGAGCAGTACTTC. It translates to CASSLRTSGNLYEQYF. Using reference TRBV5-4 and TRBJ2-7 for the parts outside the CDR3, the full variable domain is ETGVTQSPTHLIKTRGQQVTLRCSSQSGHNTVSWYQQALGQGPQFIFQYYREEENGRGNFPPRFSGLQFPNYSSELNVNALELDDSALYLCASSLRTSGNLYEQYFGPGTRLTVT.

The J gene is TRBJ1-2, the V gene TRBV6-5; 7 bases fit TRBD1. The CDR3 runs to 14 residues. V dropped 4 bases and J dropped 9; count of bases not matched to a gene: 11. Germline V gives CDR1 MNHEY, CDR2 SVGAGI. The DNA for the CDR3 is TGTGCCAGCAGTTCGGGGACAGCCGCGAGTCGCTACACCTTC. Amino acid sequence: CASSSGTAASRYTF.

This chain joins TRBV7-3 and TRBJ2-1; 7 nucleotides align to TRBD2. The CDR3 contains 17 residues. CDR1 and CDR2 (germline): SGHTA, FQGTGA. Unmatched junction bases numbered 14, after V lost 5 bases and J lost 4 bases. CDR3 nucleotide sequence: TGTGCCAGCAGCCAATCCCCACCAGGGACTACTTACAATGAGCAGTTCTTC. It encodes CASSQSPPGTTYNEQFF.